This T cell receptor (beta chain) was recorded in a study of vaccination effects on CD4 cells after COVID-19 (dated by TCRdb to about 2022). Describing the broader study: In the ViraFEST assay, PBMC were stimulated with viral peptide pools, and TCR sequencing was then used to find antigen-specific CD4+ T cell clonotypes based on their expansion. Post-vaccine samples across the study were collected a median of 72 days after the second dose, with a range of 14 to 241. Cultures from other donors in the study were sequenced using the Oncomine TCR Beta short-read assay on an Illumina iSeq 100. The full study included approximately nine COVID-19 convalescent patients and a handful of SARS-CoV-2-naive healthy vaccine recipients. Each well held under 2.5 million PBMC cultured in IMDM containing roughly 5% human AB serum, roughly 9.6 IU/ml IL-2 and gentamicin, along with about 9.3 ug/ml peptides. In both COVID-19 convalescent patients and infection-naive vaccine recipients, the study compared SARS-CoV-2 spike-specific CD4+ TCR repertoires from before mRNA vaccination with those from after it. Samples were taken from three convalescent patients early (day +14) and late (day +241, +227, +161 respectively) after vaccination. The study at large found these results: The study was limited by a small number of convalescent patients, and early post-infection timepoints were lacking. In convalescent patients, the post-vaccine spike-reactive repertoire was composed mainly of new vaccine-induced clones that were largely distinct from infection-induced clones. Marked clonal contraction was observed in both infection-induced and vaccine-induced clones at late post-vaccination timepoints, consistent with waning T cell responses.

The CDR3, from cysteine to phenylalanine, totals 14 residues. Solely the CDR3 DNA is kept, with 42 bases framed from the first base. Sequences SGHDT (CDR1) and YYEEEE (CDR2) are obtained from the germline V gene. V is cut by 5 bases and J by 0 bases, and the space between the germline ends is 12 bases. The library was prepared using the immunoSEQ multiplex PCR assay. TCR beta CDR3 sequencing was performed on DNA from the cultured, isolated CD4+ T cells. The paper's processing steps were these. Non-productive TCR sequences were removed, reads were trimmed to the CDR3 region, and CDR3s of at least 7 amino acids were retained. Antigen-specific clonotypes were identified using the MANAFEST web app by comparison of expansion in peptide wells against reference cultures. To count as positive, a clone had to show expansion at FDR<0.05 compared with the reference and with all other wells, an odds ratio above 5, and a frequency above 0.1% in two replicate wells. A clonotype was called cross-reactive if it was significantly expanded both in SARS-CoV-2 spike wells and in at least one common cold coronavirus spike condition. Levenshtein distance calculated with the stringdist R package was used to assess CDR3 similarity, and unrooted trees were constructed with ape in R 3.6.1. Entries here come from immuneACCESS through TCRdb and include only in-frame sequences with V and J called. Some clones fail to appear in such tables; in the studies checked, an unresolved V gene covers under half of the shortfall, and the cause of the remainder is unknown. V and J calls plus clone size are reproduced from that table; the DNA served to infer D and trimming. The sample includes about 50,000 clones, with about 76% observed a single time. The top ten constitute about 5% of the sample.

In regard to this clone: Its antigen remains undetermined. No per-base quality is available; no much larger clone lies one base away.

After more than 9 days of culture, CD4+ T cells were isolated with the EasySep CD4+ T cell isolation kit. PCR-confirmed SARS-CoV-2 infection had occurred in convalescent patients between March and December 2020, before the Alpha, Beta and Delta variants emerged in the United States. Each participant got two doses of an mRNA SARS-CoV-2 vaccine, either BNT162b2 or mRNA-1273. Half of the culture medium was replaced with fresh IL-2-containing medium on days 3 and 7. Unless noted otherwise, every peptide stimulation condition was cultured in triplicate wells. Using Ficoll-Paque Plus gradient centrifugation, PBMC were separated from whole blood and then either used fresh or cryopreserved at -140C. Genomic DNA was extracted from cultured CD4+ T cells with the QIAamp micro DNA kit.

The receptor was isolated from a human donor who had a prior SARS-CoV-2 infection. The sequence links TRBV5-6 to TRBJ2-7; TRBD1 might be the D gene, on 6 matching bases. The source material was CD4+ T cells from PBMCs cultured without peptide, sampled after COVID-19 vaccination. This receptor carries the CDR3 CASRRQAYSYEQYF. The base sequence is TGTGCCAGCAGGAGACAGGCCTACTCCTACGAGCAGTACTTC.